This T cell receptor beta chain was captured in a study of response to subunit inactivated influenza vaccine. Study-level findings and limits: Researchers suggested that each seasonal influenza vaccination recruits few new T cells.

This clonotype showed up just a few times. Its target is not known. Deletions cut 4 bases from V and 0 bases from J, with 9 bases between. CDR3 length equals 14 residues. Germline V CDR1 and CDR2: DFQATT, SNEGSKA (reference sequence). TCRdb reprocessed the RT-PCR reads with MiXCR, giving one entry per CDR3 protein. The data hold 550,000 to 600,000 distinct CDR3 sequences, with over 9.5% observed a single time. The V call is TRBV20-1, the J call TRBJ2-2; tentatively, D is TRBD1 (5 bases). The clonotype comes from a man aged 50-59 years who received an inactivated influenza vaccine. Sequenced material: PBMCs from blood, taken on the day of vaccination. For the CDR3, the DNA is TGCAGTGCTAAAAGGGGTTCGAACACCGGGGAGCTGTTTTTT. Protein product: CSAKRGSNTGELFF.